This T cell receptor beta chain was identified during a study of STAT5B mutations in CD4+ large granular lymphocyte leukemia. Across the study: Among healthy donors, a particular HLA allele went with more CDR3 'QG' motifs. Broader study findings: Top patient clones used TRBV06 genes more often: 8/27 versus 2/35 in controls. Over 20% of private leukemic clonotypes occurred rarely in other patients' non-leukemic repertoires.

With regard to this clone: The target antigen is unknown.

CDR3 size: 14 residues. Trimming left V 5 bases short and J 2 bases short, with 13 bases between. Per germline, CDR1 KGHSH and CDR2 LQKENI. This table comes from immunoSEQ multiplex PCR, and its TCRdb copy is limited to in-frame clones, with some not included. This sample has roughly 38,000 clones, with 75% to 85% found just once. This rearrangement joins TRBV18 to TRBJ2-7; either TRBD1 or TRBD2 may fit D (5 bases each). The sequenced material came from CD4+ T cells from blood buffy coats. The receptor's source is a human donor in good health. The CDR3 DNA reads TGTGCCAGCTCAGTCCGGGACGGAACCTACGAGCAGTACTTC. It specifies CASSVRDGTYEQYF.